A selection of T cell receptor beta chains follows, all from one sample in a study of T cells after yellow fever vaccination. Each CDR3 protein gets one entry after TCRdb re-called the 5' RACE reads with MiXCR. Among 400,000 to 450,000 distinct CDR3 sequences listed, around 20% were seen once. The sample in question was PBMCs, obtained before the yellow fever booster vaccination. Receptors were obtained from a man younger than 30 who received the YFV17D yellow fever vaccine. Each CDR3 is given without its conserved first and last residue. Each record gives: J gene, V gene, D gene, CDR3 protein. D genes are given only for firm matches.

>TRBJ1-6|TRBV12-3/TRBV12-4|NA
ASGRADSPLH
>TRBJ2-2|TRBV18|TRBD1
ASSRDRDTGELF
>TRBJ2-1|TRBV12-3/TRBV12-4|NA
ASTPPSPTYNEQF
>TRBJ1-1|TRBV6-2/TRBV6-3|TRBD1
ASSYRRGLNTEAF
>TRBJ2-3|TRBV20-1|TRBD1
SARDPGQGADTQY
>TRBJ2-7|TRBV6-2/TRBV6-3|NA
ASRTGYEQY
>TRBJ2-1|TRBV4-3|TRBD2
ASSQDRAASGGYQF
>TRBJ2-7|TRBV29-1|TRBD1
SVGETGEAYEQY
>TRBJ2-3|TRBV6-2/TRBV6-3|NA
ASSHTGRAQY
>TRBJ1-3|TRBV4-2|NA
ASSQGHQWVEDSGNTIY
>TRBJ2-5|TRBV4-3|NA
ASSQEGVSPQETQY
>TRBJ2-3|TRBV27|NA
ASSTLGTPRDTQY
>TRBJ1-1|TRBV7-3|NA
ASSLYSHTEAF
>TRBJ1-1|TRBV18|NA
ASSQPNTEAF
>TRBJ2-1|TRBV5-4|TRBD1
ASSTGQGASLPTREQF
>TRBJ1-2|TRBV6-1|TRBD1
ASSESGGSGYT
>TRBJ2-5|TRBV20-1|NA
SARDYRGPAETQY
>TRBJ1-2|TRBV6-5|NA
ASSYRGASSNYGYT
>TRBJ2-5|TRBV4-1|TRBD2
ARPRGGGKKTQY
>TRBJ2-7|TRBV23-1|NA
ASNLEEQY
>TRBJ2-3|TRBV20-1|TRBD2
SARALAAAGDTQY
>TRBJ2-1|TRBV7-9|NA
ASNPPSGTHSTQF
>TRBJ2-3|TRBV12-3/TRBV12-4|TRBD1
ASAVTGQGQDTQY
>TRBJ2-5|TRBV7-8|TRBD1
ASSRTRTGVNQETQY
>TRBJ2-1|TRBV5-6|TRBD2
ASSLAGLASDEQF
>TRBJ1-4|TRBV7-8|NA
ASSLDPNEKLF
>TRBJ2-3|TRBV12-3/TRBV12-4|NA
ASSRDTDTDTQY
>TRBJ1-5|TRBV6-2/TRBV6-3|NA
ATRPPGNNQPQH
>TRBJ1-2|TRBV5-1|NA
ASSLAGNDYGYT
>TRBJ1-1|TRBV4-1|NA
ASRQTEGGNTEAF
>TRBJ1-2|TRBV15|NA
ATSRDRGGYGYT
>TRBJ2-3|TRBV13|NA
ASSYGPGIDTQY
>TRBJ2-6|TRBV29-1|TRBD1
SVIQGAPTGANVLT
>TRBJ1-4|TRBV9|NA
ASTGPDGEKLF
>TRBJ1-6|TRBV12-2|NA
ASRRDSTAPLH
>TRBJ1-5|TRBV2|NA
ASRGGGNSNQPQH
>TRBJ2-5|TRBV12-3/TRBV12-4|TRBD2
ASSFPPSGETQY
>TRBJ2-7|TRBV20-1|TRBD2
SARDWASGASYEQY
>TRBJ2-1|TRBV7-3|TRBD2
ASKLAGAYNEQF
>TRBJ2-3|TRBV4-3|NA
ASSQDVLAGTDTQY
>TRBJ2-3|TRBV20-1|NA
SARDYPRGTDTQY
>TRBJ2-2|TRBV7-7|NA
ASSLGGYATGELF
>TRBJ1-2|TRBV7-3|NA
ASSLNGIRGYT
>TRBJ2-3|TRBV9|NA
ASSVSVVDTQY
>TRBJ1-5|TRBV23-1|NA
ACSQRTVYSNQPQH
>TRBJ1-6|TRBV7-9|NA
ASTLLRDSPLH